Sequencing of this TCR beta chain was carried out in a study of regulatory T cells in long-lasting Graves disease. Time point described: persistent/refractory GD, antithyroid drugs over 5 years with positive TRAb. With RNA extracted from PBMCs as input, the TCR library was made. General study results and limits: Preferential use of TRBV28, TRBJ1-2 and TRBJ2-5 was seen in persistent disease. Among the persistent patients, about 3,000 public clonotypes were shared, more than the 750 to 1,000 shared among new patients.

This clonotype occurred many times. The antigen is not known. This CDR3 spans 15 amino acids. Per germline, CDR1 DFQATT and CDR2 SNEGSKA (reference sequence). V gave up 7 bases and J gave up 5 bases; unmatched junction bases: 16. The authors built TCR beta libraries using iRepertoire HTBI primers and Arm-PCR of CDR3 regions. TCRdb itself ran the multiplex PCR reads through MiXCR, one entry per CDR3 protein. Among hundreds of thousands of distinct CDR3 sequences listed, 20% to 25% were seen once. The sequence derives from a female donor with Graves disease. Here the sequenced sample was peripheral blood mononuclear cells (PBMCs), taken when the disease was refractory, from a patient treated with antithyroid drugs. The J gene is TRBJ2-7, the V gene TRBV20-1, with TRBD2 matching over 8 bases. This CDR3 reads CSEVVRGAGGNEQYF. CDR3 DNA sequence: TGCAGTGAGGTTGTTAGAGGGGCGGGAGGCAACGAGCAGTACTTC.